This T cell receptor beta chain was sequenced for a study of blood T cell repertoires in COVID-19 (TCRdb year 2020). Broadly, across the study: The collaborator samples originated in the United States, Italy and Spain and spanned the acute and convalescent phases of COVID-19. The dataset comprised deeply sampled blood TCRbeta repertoires from subjects exposed to, actively infected with, or recovered from COVID-19. The prospective study material was composed of cDNA or gDNA derived from T cells, B-cell-depleted T cells, or PBMCs. Where available, HLA class I and class II types were obtained from metadata supplied by the sample provider rather than from assay-based typing. The repertoires were released in a freely available public database meant as a resource for research on the immune response to SARS-CoV-2. Samples came from the ongoing ImmuneRACE study (first 160 participants) plus 1,254 subjects from 6 global collaborators. Sample metadata almost always included a de-identified subject ID, COVID-19 status, age in years and sex. The study at large found these results: The quantity of clinical and demographic metadata differed by source and by participant and was supplied without curation.

One collaborating source in Seattle enrolled patients during active infection and followed them longitudinally through the course of disease. Collaborating institutions collected whole blood in K2EDTA tubes following their own protocols. For TCRbeta analysis, collaborators shipped samples in one of three forms: frozen whole blood, isolated PBMCs, or DNA extracted from either of those sample types. The immunoSEQ Assay, a bias-controlled multiplex PCR, was used to amplify TCRbeta CDR3 regions from genomic DNA. Per the original workflow: Within the assay, amplification of reference gene primers was used to estimate how many nucleated cells each sample contained. To quantify the absolute abundance of each unique TCRbeta CDR3 rearrangement, sequence reads were collapsed and filtered. Productive Simpson clonality was computed per sample as the square root of Simpson's diversity index over productive rearrangements. TCRdb carries this immuneACCESS record with in-frame sequences only. Its versions omit some clonotypes, under half of them owing to an unresolved V gene in the studies checked, with the rest unexplained. The D gene and trimming were derived from the DNA, and the V and J assignments and clone size from that table. The sample table shows 80,000 to 100,000 clones, and around 90% are seen once. Jointly, the top ten make up approximately 2% of the sample.

This clone was recorded once. What antigen it recognizes has not been identified. It has no much larger one-base neighbor in the sample; base qualities were not kept. The CDR3 covers 13 residues, taking in both the cysteine and the phenylalanine. Only the CDR3 part of the read is kept: 39 bases, read in frame from the first base. V is shortened by 1 base, J by 6 bases, and the region joining them spans 11 bases. The germline V gene provides CDR1 SGDLS and CDR2 YYNGEE. The specimen was peripheral blood. This sequence originates from a man aged 50 to 59 with COVID-19, enrolled during active disease. The chain is assembled from TRBV9 and TRBJ2-7; no D gene is confidently identified. Read as DNA, the sequence is TGTGCCAGCAGCGTATCCCTCTTCGGCGAGCAGTACTTC. It is translated as CASSVSLFGEQYF. The CDR3 plus the reference TRBV9 and TRBJ2-7 genes for the other parts give the full variable domain: DSGVTQTPKHLITATGQRVTLRCSPRSGDLSVYWYQQSLDQGLQFLIQYYNGEERAKGNILERFSAQQFPDLHSELNLSSLELGDSALYFCASSVSLFGEQYFGPGTRLTVT.